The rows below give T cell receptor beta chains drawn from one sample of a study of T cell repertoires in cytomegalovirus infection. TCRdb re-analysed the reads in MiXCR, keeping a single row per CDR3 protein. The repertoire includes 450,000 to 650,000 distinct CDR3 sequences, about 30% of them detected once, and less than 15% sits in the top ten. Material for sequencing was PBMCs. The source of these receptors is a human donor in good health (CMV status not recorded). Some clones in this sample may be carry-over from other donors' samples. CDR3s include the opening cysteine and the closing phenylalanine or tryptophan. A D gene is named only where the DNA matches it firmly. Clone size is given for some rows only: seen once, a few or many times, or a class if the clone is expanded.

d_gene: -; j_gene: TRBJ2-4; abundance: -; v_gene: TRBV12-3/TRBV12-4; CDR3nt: TGTGCCAGCAGTTTAGGAGGGGAAAACATTCAGTACTTC; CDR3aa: CASSLGGENIQYF
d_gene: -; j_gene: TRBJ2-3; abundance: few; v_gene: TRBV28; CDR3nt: TGTGCCAGCAGTTCACCCAAGCTTTTCACAGATACGCAGTATTTT; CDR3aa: CASSSPKLFTDTQYF
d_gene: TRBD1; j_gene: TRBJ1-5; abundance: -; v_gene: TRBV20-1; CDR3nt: TGCAGTGCCTGGGGACAGGGGGACCAGCCCCAGCATTTT; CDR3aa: CSAWGQGDQPQHF
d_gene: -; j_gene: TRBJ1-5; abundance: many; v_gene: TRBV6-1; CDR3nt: TGTGCCAGCAGTGACGGACCGCGGCAGCCCCAGCATTTT; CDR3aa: CASSDGPRQPQHF
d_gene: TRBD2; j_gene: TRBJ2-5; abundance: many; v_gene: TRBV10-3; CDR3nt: TGTGCCATCAGTGAGCCTGAGCGGGAGGACGGGGAGACCCAGTACTTC; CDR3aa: CAISEPEREDGETQYF
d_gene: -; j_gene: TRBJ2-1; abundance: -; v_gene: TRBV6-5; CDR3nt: TGTGCCAGCAGTTACAGCAGAAGAGAGCAGTTCTTC; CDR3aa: CASSYSRREQFF
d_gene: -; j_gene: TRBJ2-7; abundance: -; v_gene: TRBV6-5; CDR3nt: TGTGCCAGCAGTCACACAGGCTACGAGCAGTACTTC; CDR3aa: CASSHTGYEQYF
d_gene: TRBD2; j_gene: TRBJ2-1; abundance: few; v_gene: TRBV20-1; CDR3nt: TGCAGTGCCCTCCGGGGGGGACTAGCGGGAGACAATGAGCAGTTCTTC; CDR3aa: CSALRGGLAGDNEQFF
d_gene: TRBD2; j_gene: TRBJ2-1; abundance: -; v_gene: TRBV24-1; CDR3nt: TGTGCCACCGCGGGGGACCTAGCGGGAGACAATGAGCAGTTCTTC; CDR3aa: CATAGDLAGDNEQFF
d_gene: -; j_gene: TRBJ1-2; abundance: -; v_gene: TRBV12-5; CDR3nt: TGTGCTAGTGGTTTTGTTGCGGGGCAGAACTATGGCTACACCTTC; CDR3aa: CASGFVAGQNYGYTF
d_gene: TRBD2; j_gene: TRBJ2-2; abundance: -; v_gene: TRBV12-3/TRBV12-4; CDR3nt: TGTGCCAGCAGTTCCCAACGTCGCGGGAGGCGGCTCACCGGGGAGCTGTTTTTT; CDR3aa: CASSSQRRGRRLTGELFF
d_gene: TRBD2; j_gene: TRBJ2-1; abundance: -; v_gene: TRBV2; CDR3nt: TGTGCCAGCAGTGAATTTCGACTAGCGGCCTACAATGAGCAGTTCTTC; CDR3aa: CASSEFRLAAYNEQFF
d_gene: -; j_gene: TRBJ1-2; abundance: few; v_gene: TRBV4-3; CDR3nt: TGCGCCAGCAGCCAAGATGAGGGGGGTTACGGGGGCTACACCTTC; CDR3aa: CASSQDEGGYGGYTF
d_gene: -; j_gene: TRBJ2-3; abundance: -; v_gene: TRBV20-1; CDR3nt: TGCAGTGCTAGAGGAGTAGGTGGGCCCCTGGATACGCAGTATTTT; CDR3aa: CSARGVGGPLDTQYF
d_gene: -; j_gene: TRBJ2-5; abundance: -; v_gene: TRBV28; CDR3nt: TGTGCCAGCAGGACGCTAGGGGAGACCCAGTACTTC; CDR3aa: CASRTLGETQYF
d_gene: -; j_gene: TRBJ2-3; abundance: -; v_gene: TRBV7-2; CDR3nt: TGTGCCAGCAGCCCTCTGGGGGCGCTGGGCACAGAAACGCAGTATTTT; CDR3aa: CASSPLGALGTETQYF
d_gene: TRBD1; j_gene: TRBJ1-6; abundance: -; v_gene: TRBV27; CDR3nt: TGTGCCAGCAGTCCGGGACAGGGTCATAATTCACCCCTCCACTTT; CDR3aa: CASSPGQGHNSPLHF
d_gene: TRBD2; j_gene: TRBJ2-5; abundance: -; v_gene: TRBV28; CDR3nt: TGTGCCAGCAGTTTAGGCGGGAGGGACCAAGAGACCCAGTACTTC; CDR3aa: CASSLGGRDQETQYF
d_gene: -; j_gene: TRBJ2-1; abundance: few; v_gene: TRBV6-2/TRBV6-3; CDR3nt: TGTGCCAGCAGTTACTCTTTGGACAGGGAGGGACTCGATGAGCAGTTCTTC; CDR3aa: CASSYSLDREGLDEQFF
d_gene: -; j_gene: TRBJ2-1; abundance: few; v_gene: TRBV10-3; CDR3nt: TGTGCCATCCGTGACGGGACCAGCTCCTACAATGAGCAGTTCTTC; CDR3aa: CAIRDGTSSYNEQFF
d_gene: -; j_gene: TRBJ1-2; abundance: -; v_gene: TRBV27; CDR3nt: TGTGCCAGCAGTCTAAGGCCGCCACCTAGCACCTTC; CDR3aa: CASSLRPPPSTF